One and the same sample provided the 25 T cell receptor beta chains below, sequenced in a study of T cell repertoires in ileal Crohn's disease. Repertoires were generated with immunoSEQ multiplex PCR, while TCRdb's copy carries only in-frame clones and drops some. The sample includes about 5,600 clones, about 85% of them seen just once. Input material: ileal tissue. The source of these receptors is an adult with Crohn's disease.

This chain's CDR3 is CASSIRVGNTEAFF. As DNA, the CDR3 is TGTGCCAGTAGTATCCGGGTAGGGAACACTGAAGCTTTCTTT. V is TRBV19 and J is TRBJ1-1; D gene unclear. CDR3 size: 14 residues. From germline, CDR1 is LNHDA and CDR2 SQIVND (reference sequence). V dropped 3 bases and J dropped 1 base, with 9 bases sitting between them.

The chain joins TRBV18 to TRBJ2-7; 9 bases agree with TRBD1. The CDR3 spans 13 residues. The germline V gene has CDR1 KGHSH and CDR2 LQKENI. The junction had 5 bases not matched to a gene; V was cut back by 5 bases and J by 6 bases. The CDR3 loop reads CASSANRGLEQYF. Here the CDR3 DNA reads TGTGCCAGCTCAGCAAACAGGGGGCTCGAGCAGTACTTC. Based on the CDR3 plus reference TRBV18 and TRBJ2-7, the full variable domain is NAGVMQNPRHLVRRRGQEARLRCSPMKGHSHVYWYRQLPEEGLKFMVYLQKENIIDESGMPKERFSAEFPKEGPSILRIQQVVRGDSAAYFCASSANRGLEQYFGPGTRLTVT.

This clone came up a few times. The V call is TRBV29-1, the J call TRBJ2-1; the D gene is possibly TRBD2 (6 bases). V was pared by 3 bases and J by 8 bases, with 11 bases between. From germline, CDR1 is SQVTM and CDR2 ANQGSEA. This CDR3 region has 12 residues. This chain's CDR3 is CSVDGGGDEQFF. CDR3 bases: TGCAGCGTTGACGGGGGTGGGGATGAGCAGTTCTTC.

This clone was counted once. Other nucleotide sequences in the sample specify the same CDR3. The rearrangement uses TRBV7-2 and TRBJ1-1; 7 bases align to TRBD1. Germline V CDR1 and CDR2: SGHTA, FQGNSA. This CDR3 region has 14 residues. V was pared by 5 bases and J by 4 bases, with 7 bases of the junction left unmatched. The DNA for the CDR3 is TGTGCCAGCAGCGTCATGGGACAGACCACTGAAGCTTTCTTT. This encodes CASSVMGQTTEAFF.

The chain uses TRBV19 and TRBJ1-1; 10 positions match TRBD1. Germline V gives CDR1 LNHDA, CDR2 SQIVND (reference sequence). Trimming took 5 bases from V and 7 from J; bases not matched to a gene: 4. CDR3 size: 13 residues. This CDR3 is CASSRQGAVEAFF. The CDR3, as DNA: TGTGCCAGTAGTCGACAGGGGGCGGTTGAAGCTTTCTTT.

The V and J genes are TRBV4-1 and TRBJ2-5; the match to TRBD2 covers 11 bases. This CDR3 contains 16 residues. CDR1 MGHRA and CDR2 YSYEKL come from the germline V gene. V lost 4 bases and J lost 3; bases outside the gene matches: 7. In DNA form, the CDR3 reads TGCGCCAGCAGCCTAGGTAGCGGGGGGGCGAAAGAGACCCAGTACTTC. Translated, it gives CASSLGSGGAKETQYF.

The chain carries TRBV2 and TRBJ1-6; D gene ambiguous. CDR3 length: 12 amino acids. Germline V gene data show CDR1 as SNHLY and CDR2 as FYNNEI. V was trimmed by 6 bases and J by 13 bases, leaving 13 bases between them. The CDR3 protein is CASRPTSSPLHF. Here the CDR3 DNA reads TGTGCCAGCAGGCCAACAAGTAGCCCCCTCCACTTT.

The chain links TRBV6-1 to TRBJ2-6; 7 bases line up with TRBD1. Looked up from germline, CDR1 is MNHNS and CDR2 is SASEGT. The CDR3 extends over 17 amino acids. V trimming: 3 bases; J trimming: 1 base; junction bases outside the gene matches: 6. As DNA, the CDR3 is TGTGCCAGCAGTGAGGTGTCAGGGGGATCTGGGGCCAACGTCCTGACTTTC. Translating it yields CASSEVSGGSGANVLTF.

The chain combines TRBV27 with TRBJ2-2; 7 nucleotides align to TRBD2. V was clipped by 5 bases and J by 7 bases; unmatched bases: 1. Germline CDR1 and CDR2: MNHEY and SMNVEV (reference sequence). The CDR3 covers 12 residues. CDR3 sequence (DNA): TGTGCCAGCAGTGGGGAGGGCGGGGAGCTGTTTTTT. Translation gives CASSGEGGELFF.

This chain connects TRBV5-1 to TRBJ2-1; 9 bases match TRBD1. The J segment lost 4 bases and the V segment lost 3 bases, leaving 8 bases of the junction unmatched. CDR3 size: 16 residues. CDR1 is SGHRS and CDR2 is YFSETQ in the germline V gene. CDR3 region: CASSSGTGNSYNEQFF. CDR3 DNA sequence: TGCGCCAGCAGCTCCGGGACAGGGAATTCTTACAATGAGCAGTTCTTC.

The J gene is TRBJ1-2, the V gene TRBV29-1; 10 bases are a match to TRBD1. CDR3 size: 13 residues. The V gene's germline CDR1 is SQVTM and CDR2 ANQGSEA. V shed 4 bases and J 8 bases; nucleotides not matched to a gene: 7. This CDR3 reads CSVVRQGAGGYTF. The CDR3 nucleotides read TGCAGCGTTGTGAGACAGGGGGCAGGCGGCTACACCTTC.

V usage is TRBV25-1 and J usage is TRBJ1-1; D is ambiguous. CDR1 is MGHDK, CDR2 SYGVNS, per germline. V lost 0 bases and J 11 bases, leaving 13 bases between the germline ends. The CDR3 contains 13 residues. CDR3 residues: CASSEYGGLGAFF. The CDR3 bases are TGTGCCAGCAGTGAATATGGAGGCCTTGGGGCTTTCTTT.

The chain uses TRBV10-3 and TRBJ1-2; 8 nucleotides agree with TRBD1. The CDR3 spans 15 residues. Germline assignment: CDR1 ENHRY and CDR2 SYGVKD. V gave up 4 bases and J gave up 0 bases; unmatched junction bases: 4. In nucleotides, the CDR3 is TGTGCCATCAGTGGCTCGGACAGGGCTAACTATGGCTACACCTTC. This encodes CAISGSDRANYGYTF.

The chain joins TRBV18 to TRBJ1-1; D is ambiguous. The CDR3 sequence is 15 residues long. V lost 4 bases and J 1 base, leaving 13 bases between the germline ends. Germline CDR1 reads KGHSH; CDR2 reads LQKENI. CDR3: CASSLNEISNTEAFF. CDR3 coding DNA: TGTGCCAGCTCACTAAACGAGATCTCGAACACTGAAGCTTTCTTT. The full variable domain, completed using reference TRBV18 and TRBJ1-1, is NAGVMQNPRHLVRRRGQEARLRCSPMKGHSHVYWYRQLPEEGLKFMVYLQKENIIDESGMPKERFSAEFPKEGPSILRIQQVVRGDSAAYFCASSLNEISNTEAFFGQGTRLTVV.

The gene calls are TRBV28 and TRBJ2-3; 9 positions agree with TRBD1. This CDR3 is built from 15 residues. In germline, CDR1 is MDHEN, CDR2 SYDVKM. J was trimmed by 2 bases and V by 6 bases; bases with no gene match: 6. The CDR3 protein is CASRAGTGHTDTQYF. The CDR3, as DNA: TGTGCCAGCAGAGCCGGGACAGGGCACACAGATACGCAGTATTTT. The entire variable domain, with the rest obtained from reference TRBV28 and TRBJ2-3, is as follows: DVKVTQSSRYLVKRTGEKVFLECVQDMDHENMFWYRQDPGLGLRLIYFSYDVKMKEKGDIPEGYSVSREKKERFSLILESASTNQTSMYLCASRAGTGHTDTQYFGPGTRLTVL.

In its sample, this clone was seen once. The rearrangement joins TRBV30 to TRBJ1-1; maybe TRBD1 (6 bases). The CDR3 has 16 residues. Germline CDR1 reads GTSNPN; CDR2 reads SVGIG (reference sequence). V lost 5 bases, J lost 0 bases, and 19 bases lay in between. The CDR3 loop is CAWGRQDGFMNTEAFF. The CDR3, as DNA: TGTGCCTGGGGGAGACAGGATGGTTTTATGAACACTGAAGCTTTCTTT.

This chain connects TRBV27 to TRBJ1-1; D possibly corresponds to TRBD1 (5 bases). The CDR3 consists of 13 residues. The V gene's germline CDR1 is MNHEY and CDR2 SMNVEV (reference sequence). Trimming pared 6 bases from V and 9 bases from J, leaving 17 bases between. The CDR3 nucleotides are TGTGCCAGCAGCCTAAGGTCCGACAGCAAAGCTTTCTTT. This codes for CASSLRSDSKAFF.

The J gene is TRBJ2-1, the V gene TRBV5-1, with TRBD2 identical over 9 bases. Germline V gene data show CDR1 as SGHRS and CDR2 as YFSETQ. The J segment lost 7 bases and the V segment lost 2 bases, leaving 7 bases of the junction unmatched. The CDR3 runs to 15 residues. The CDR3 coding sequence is TGCGCCAGCAGCTTAGGGCGGGGGGGCTTAAATGAGCAGTTCTTC. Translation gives CASSLGRGGLNEQFF.

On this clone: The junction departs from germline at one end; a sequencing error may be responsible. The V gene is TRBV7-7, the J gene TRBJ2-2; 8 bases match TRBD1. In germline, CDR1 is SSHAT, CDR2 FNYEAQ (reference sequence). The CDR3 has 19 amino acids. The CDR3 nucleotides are TGTGCTAGCAGCTCAAGGCTGAATACCGGGACAGGAAACACCGGGGAGCTGTTTTTT. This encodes CASSSRLNTGTGNTGELFF.

For the CDR3, the DNA is TGTGCCAGCAGTTTGGGACTAGCGGGATACAATGAGCAGTTCTTC. Amino acid sequence: CASSLGLAGYNEQFF. The gene calls are TRBV13 and TRBJ2-1; 13 nucleotides match TRBD2. V lost 6 bases and J lost 4; bases outside the gene matches: 3. In germline, CDR1 is PRHDT, CDR2 FYEKMQ (reference sequence). This CDR3 contains 15 residues.

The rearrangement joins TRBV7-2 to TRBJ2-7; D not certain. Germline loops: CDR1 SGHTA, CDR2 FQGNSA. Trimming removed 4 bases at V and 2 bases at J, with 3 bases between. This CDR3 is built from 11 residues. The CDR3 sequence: CASSSTYEQYF. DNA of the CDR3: TGTGCCAGCAGCTCTACCTACGAGCAGTACTTC.

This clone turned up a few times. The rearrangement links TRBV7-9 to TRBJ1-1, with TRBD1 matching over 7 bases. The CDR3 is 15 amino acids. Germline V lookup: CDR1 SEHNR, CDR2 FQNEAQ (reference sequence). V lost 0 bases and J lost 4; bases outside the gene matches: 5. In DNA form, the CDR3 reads TGTGCCAGCAGCTTAGCGGGGGACAGTCGCACTGAAGCTTTCTTT. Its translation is CASSLAGDSRTEAFF. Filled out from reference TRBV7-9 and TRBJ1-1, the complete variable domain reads DTGVSQNPRHKITKRGQNVTFRCDPISEHNRLYWYRQTLGQGPEFLTYFQNEAQLEKSRLLSDRFSAERPKGSFSTLEIQRTEQGDSAMYLCASSLAGDSRTEAFFGQGTRLTVV.

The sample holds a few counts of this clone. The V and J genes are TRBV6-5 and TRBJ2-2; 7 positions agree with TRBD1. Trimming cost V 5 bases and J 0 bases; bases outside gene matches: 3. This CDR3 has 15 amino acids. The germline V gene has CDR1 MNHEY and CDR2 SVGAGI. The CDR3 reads CASSRTGPNTGELFF. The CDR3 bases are TGTGCCAGCAGTCGGACAGGACCGAACACCGGGGAGCTGTTTTTT.

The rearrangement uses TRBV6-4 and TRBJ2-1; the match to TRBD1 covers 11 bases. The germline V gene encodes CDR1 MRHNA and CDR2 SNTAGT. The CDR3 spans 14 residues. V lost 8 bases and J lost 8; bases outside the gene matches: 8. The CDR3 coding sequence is TGTGCCAGCGGCCCGGGACAGGGGGTCGATGAGCAGTTCTTC. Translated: CASGPGQGVDEQFF.

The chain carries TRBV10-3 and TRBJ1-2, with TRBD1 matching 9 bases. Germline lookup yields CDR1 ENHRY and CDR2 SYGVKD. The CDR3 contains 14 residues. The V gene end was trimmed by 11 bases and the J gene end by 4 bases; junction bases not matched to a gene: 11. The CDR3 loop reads CALSQDRGAYGYTF. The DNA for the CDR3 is TGTGCCCTAAGTCAGGACAGGGGTGCCTATGGCTACACCTTC.